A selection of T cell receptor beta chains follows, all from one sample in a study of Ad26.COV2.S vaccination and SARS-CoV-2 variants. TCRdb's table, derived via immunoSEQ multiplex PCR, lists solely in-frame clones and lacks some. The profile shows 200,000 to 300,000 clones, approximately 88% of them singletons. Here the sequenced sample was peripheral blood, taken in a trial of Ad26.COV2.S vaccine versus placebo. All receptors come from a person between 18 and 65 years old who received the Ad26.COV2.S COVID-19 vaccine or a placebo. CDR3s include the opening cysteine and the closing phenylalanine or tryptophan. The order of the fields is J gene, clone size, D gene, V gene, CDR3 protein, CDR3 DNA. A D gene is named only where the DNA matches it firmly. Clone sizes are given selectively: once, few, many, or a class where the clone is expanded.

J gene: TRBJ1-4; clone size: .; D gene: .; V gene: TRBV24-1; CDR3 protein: CATSDVWGKLFF; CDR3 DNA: TGTGCCACCAGTGATGTCTGGGGAAAACTGTTTTTT
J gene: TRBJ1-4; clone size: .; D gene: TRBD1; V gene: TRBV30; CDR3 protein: CAWSLGQRAKLFF; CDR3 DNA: TGTGCCTGGAGTCTGGGACAGCGTGCGAAACTGTTTTTT
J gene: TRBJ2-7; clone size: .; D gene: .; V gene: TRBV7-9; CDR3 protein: CASSLISTAYEQYF; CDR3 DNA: TGTGCCAGCAGCTTAATTAGTACGGCCTACGAGCAGTACTTC
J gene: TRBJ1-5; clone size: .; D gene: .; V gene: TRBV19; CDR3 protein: CASSPLPKGRHQPQHF; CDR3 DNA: TGTGCCAGTAGTCCCCTCCCAAAGGGTAGGCATCAGCCCCAGCATTTT
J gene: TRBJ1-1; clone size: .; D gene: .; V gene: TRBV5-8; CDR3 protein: CASSTWTLGTWAFF; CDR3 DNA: TGTGCCAGCAGCACCTGGACCTTGGGGACTTGGGCTTTCTTT
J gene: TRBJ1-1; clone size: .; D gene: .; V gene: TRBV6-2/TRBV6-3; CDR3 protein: CASSHGTANTEAFF; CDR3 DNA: TGTGCCAGCAGCCACGGGACCGCTAACACTGAAGCTTTCTTT
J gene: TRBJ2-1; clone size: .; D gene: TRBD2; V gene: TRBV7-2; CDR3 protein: CASSLVGLAGGGEQFF; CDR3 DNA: TGTGCCAGCAGCTTAGTGGGACTAGCGGGGGGAGGTGAGCAGTTCTTC
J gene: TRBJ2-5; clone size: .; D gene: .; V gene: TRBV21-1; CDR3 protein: CASTGPYRVVVQETQYF; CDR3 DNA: TGTGCCAGCACGGGCCCTTACAGGGTGGTAGTCCAAGAGACCCAGTACTTC
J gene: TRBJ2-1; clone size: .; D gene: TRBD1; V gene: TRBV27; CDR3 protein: CASSHRDRVSNEQFF; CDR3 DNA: TGTGCCAGCAGTCACCGGGACAGGGTGAGCAATGAGCAGTTCTTC
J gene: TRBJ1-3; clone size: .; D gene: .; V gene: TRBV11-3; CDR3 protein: CASSFRALLVRNTIYF; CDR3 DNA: TGTGCCAGCAGCTTCCGAGCCCTACTTGTTAGAAACACCATATATTTT
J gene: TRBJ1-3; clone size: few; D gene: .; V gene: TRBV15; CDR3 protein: CATSRGGPSGSGNTIYF; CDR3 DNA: TGTGCCACCAGCAGAGGTGGGCCCAGTGGCTCTGGAAACACCATATATTTT
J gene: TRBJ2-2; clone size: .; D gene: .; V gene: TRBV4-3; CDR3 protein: CASSQDFRTGELFF; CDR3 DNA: TGCGCCAGCAGCCAAGATTTCCGTACCGGGGAGCTGTTTTTT
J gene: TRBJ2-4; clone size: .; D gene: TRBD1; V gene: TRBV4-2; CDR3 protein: CASSQVWDRVAKNIQYF; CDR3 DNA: TGTGCCAGCAGCCAAGTCTGGGACAGAGTAGCCAAAAACATTCAGTACTTC
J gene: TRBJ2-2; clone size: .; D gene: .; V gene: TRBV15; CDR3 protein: CATSREGHSELFF; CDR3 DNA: TGTGCCACCAGCAGAGAGGGCCATTCGGAGCTGTTTTTT
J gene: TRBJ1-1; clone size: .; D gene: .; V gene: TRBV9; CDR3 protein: CASSVGGDMANTEAFF; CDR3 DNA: TGTGCCAGCAGCGTAGGAGGGGACATGGCGAACACTGAAGCTTTCTTT
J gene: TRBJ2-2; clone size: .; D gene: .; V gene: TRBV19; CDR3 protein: CASSLPRGPNTGELFF; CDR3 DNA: TGTGCCAGTAGTTTGCCTAGGGGCCCGAACACCGGGGAGCTGTTTTTT
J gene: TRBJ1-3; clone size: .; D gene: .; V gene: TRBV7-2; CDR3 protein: CASSPRGGANTIYF; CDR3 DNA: TGTGCCAGCAGCCCTCGAGGAGGGGCCAACACCATATATTTT
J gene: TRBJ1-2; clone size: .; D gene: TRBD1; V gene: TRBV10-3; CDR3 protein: CAINDRGVRGYTF; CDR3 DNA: TGTGCCATCAATGACAGGGGGGTGCGTGGCTACACCTTC
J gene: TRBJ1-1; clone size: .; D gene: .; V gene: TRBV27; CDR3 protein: CASSLWAGVLNTEAFF; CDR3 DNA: TGTGCCAGCAGTTTATGGGCAGGAGTCCTGAACACTGAAGCTTTCTTT
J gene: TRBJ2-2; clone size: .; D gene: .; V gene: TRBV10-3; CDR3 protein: CAISPGGGELFF; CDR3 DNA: TGTGCCATCAGTCCTGGGGGCGGGGAGCTGTTTTTT
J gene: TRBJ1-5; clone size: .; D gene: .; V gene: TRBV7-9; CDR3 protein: CASSPGGGNQPQHF; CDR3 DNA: TGTGCCAGCAGCCCCGGAGGGGGAAATCAGCCCCAGCATTTT
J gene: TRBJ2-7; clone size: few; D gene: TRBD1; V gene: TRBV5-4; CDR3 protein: CASSSPGQDGREQYF; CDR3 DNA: TGTGCCAGCAGCTCTCCGGGACAGGACGGTCGGGAGCAGTACTTC
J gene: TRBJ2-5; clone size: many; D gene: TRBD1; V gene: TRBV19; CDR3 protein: CASRDRGLQETQYF; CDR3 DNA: TGTGCCAGTAGAGACAGGGGGCTTCAAGAGACCCAGTACTTC
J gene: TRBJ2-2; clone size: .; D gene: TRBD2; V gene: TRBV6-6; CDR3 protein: CASSYSSGRTGELFF; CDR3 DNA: TGTGCCAGCAGTTACTCTAGCGGGAGAACCGGGGAGCTGTTTTTT
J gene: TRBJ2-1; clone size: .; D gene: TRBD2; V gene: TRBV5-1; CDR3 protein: CASSLIAGVSYNEQFF; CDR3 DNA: TGCGCCAGCAGCTTGATAGCGGGAGTATCCTACAATGAGCAGTTCTTC
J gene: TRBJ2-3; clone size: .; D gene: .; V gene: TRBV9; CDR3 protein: CASSVDGSTDTQYF; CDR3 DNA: TGTGCCAGCAGCGTAGACGGGAGCACAGATACGCAGTATTTT
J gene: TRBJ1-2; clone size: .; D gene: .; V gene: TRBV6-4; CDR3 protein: CASSDQAGGGGYTF; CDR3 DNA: TGTGCCAGCAGTGACCAAGCTGGGGGAGGCGGCTACACCTTC
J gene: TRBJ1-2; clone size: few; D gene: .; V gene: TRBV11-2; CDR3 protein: CASSPGEGLYGYTF; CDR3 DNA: TGTGCCAGCAGCCCTGGGGAGGGGCTCTACGGCTACACCTTC
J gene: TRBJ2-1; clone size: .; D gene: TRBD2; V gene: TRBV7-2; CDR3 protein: CASSQGLGSYNEQFF; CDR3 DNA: TGTGCCAGCAGCCAGGGACTAGGCTCCTACAATGAGCAGTTCTTC
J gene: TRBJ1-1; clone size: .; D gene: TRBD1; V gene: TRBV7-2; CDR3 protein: CASSSGQGTEAFF; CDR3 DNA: TGTGCCAGCAGCTCGGGACAGGGGACTGAAGCTTTCTTT
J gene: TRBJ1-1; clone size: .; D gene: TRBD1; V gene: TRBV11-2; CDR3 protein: CASSLEGQVNTEAFF; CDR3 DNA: TGTGCCAGCAGCTTAGAGGGACAGGTAAACACTGAAGCTTTCTTT
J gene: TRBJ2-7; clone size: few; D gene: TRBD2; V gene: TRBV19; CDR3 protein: CASSMAGVVYEQYF; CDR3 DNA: TGTGCCAGTAGTATGGCGGGAGTGGTCTACGAGCAGTACTTC
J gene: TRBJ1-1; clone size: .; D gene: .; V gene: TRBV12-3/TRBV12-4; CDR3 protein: CASSTGGYTEAFF; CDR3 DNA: TGTGCCAGCAGTACCGGGGGGTACACTGAAGCTTTCTTT
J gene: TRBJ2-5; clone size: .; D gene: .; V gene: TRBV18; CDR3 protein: CASSGPQETQYF; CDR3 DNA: TGTGCCAGCTCAGGACCCCAAGAGACCCAGTACTTC
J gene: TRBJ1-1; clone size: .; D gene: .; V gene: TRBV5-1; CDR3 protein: CASSLNLEIGAEAFF; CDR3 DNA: TGCGCCAGCAGCTTGAATCTGGAAATCGGGGCTGAAGCTTTCTTT
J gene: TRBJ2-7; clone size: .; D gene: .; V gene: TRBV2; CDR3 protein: CASSEALTGYEQYF; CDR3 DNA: TGTGCCAGCAGCGAAGCCCTGACAGGCTACGAGCAGTACTTC
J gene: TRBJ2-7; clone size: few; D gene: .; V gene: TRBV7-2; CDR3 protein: CASSLGVSYEQYF; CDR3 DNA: TGTGCCAGCAGCTTAGGGGTCTCCTACGAGCAGTACTTC
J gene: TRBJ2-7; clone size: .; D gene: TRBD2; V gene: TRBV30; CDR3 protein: CAWSVVAGAGEQYF; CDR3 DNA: TGTGCCTGGAGTGTTGTAGCGGGAGCTGGGGAGCAGTACTTC
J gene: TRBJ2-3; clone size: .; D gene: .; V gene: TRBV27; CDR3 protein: CASSLLPGTSTDTQYF; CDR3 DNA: TGTGCCAGCAGTTTACTCCCGGGGACTAGCACAGATACGCAGTATTTT
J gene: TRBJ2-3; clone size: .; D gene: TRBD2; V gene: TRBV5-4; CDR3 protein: CASSSTAGARTDTQYF; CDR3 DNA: TGTGCCAGCAGCTCAACAGCGGGGGCGCGCACAGATACGCAGTATTTT
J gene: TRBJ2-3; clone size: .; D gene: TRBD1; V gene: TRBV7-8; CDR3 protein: CASSLPPFRGPPTDTQYF; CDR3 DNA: TGTGCCAGCAGCTTACCCCCCTTCAGGGGGCCCCCCACAGATACGCAGTATTTT
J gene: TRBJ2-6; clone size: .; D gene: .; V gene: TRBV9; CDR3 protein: CASSVGQFSGANVLTF; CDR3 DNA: TGTGCCAGCAGCGTAGGACAGTTCTCTGGGGCCAACGTCCTGACTTTC
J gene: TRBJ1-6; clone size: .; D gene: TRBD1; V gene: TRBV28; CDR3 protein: CASSHTQGGSPLHF; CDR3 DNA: TGTGCCAGCAGTCACACTCAGGGGGGTTCACCCCTCCACTTT
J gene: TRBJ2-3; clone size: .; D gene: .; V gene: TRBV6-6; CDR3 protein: CASSYTSDTQYF; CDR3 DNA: TGTGCCAGCAGTTACACCTCAGATACGCAGTATTTT
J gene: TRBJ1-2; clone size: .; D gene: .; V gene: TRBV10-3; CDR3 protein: CAISESRGPESYGYTF; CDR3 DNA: TGTGCCATCAGTGAGTCCCGGGGCCCGGAGAGCTATGGCTACACCTTC
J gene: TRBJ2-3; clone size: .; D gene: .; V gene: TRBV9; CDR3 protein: CASSLTDTQYF; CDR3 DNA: TGTGCCAGCAGTCTTACAGATACGCAGTATTTT
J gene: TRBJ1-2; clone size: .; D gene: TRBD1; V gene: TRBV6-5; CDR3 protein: CASGPGTGVGYGYTF; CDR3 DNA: TGTGCCAGCGGACCCGGGACAGGGGTGGGGTATGGCTACACCTTC
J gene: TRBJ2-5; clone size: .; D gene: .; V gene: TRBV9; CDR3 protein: CASSVGARGEQETQYF; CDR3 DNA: TGTGCCAGCAGCGTAGGCGCCAGGGGGGAACAAGAGACCCAGTACTTC
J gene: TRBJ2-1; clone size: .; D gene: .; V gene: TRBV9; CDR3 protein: CASSVVTVGPHEQFF; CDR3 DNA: TGTGCCAGCAGCGTAGTCACTGTAGGTCCCCATGAGCAGTTCTTC
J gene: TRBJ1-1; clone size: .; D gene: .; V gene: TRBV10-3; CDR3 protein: CAISEQQVQLNTEAFF; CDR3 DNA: TGTGCCATCAGTGAACAGCAGGTACAGTTGAACACTGAAGCTTTCTTT
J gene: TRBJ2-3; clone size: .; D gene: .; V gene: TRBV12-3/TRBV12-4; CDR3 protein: CASSLASIDTQYF; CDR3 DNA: TGTGCCAGCAGTTTGGCTAGCATAGATACGCAGTATTTT
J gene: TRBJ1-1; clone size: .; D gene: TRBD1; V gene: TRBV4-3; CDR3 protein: CASSYRGQTEAFF; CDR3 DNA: TGCGCCAGCAGTTACAGGGGGCAAACTGAAGCTTTCTTT
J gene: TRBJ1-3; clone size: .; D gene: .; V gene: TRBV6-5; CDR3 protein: CASTSFTLSGNTIYF; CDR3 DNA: TGTGCCAGCACCTCCTTTACTTTGTCTGGAAACACCATATATTTT
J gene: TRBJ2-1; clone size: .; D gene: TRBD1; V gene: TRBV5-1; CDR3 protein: CASSLRQGAHLVGNEQFF; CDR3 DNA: TGCGCCAGCAGCTTGCGACAGGGGGCGCATCTAGTGGGCAATGAGCAGTTCTTC
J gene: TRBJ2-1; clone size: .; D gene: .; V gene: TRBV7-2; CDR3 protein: CASNAATYNEQFF; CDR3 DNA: TGTGCCAGCAATGCGGCCACCTACAATGAGCAGTTCTTC
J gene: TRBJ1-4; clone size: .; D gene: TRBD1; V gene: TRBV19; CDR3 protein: CASSTTGATNEKLFF; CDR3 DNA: TGTGCCAGTAGTACCACAGGGGCAACTAATGAAAAACTGTTTTTT
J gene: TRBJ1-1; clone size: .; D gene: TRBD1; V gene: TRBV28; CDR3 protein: CASSLQGAGAEAFF; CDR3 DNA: TGTGCCAGCAGTTTACAGGGGGCCGGGGCTGAAGCTTTCTTT
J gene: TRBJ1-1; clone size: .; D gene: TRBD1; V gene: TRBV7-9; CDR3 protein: CASSLLLQGLGGTEAFF; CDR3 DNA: TGTGCCAGCAGCCTCCTCCTACAGGGGCTAGGAGGTACTGAAGCTTTCTTT